The rows below give T cell receptor beta chains drawn from one sample of a study of T cells after posttransplantation cyclophosphamide. TCRdb's copy holds only in-frame clones and misses some; the assay was immunoSEQ multiplex PCR. The sample shows around 30,000 clones, approximately 90% of them seen only once. What was sequenced was PBMCs. The source is a woman aged 40 to 55 with a blood cancer, CMV-positive, and with a related stem cell donor. CDR3s include the opening cysteine and the closing phenylalanine or tryptophan. A D gene is named only where the DNA matches it firmly. Only some rows state a clone size, as once, few, many or a class for expanded clones.

>.|13|TRBJ1-2|TRBV5-1|TRBD1
CASSFDRGDSYTF
TGCGCCAGCAGCTTCGACAGGGGTGATAGCTACACCTTC
>.|15|TRBJ2-3|TRBV5-1|TRBD2
CASSLWGGSTDTQYF
TGCGCCAGCAGCTTGTGGGGGGGGAGCACAGATACGCAGTATTTT
>.|14|TRBJ2-7|TRBV6-6|.
CASSYSREDRNIYF
TGTGCCAGCAGTTACTCCAGAGAAGACAGAAACATTTACTTC
>.|17|TRBJ2-3|TRBV7-3|.
CASSLNRDGASTDTQYF
TGTGCCAGCAGCTTAAACAGGGACGGAGCTAGCACAGATACGCAGTATTTT
>.|14|TRBJ1-5|TRBV5-4|.
CASSLGGADQPQHF
TGTGCCAGCAGCTTGGGTGGGGCCGATCAGCCCCAGCATTTT
>.|14|TRBJ2-5|TRBV7-9|.
CASSHTGVGETQYF
TGTGCCAGCAGCCACACAGGTGTGGGGGAGACCCAGTACTTC
>.|16|TRBJ2-3|TRBV5-5|TRBD2
CASSLVSGGGTDTQYF
TGTGCCAGCAGCTTGGTTTCGGGGGGTGGCACAGATACGCAGTATTTT
>.|14|TRBJ2-5|TRBV19|.
CASSTGTYQETQYF
TGTGCCAGTAGTACGGGGACTTACCAAGAGACCCAGTACTTC
>.|16|TRBJ1-2|TRBV5-6|TRBD1
CASSFRVGQGGSGYTF
TGTGCCAGCAGCTTTCGGGTCGGACAGGGTGGTTCTGGCTACACCTTC
>.|18|TRBJ2-2|TRBV9|TRBD2
CASSAKLAGGANTGELFF
TGTGCCAGCAGCGCTAAACTAGCGGGGGGGGCGAACACCGGGGAGCTGTTTTTT
>once|15|TRBJ2-7|TRBV28|.
CASTYRGLVSYEQYF
TGTGCCAGCACCTACCGGGGACTTGTCTCCTACGAGCAGTACTTC
>.|18|TRBJ2-1|TRBV7-3|TRBD1
CASSLRGQGPPKYNEQFF
TGTGCCAGCAGCTTAAGGGGACAGGGGCCTCCCAAGTACAATGAGCAGTTCTTC
>.|15|TRBJ1-2|TRBV19|.
CASSPIPGLNYGYTF
TGTGCCAGTAGCCCTATTCCGGGACTGAACTATGGCTACACCTTC
>.|15|TRBJ2-3|TRBV11-3|.
CASSLGTSSTDTQYF
TGTGCCAGCAGCTTAGGGACATCTAGCACAGATACGCAGTATTTT
>.|15|TRBJ2-7|TRBV9|.
CASSVDGYSPYEQYF
TGTGCCAGCAGCGTAGACGGTTACAGCCCCTACGAGCAGTACTTC
>.|15|TRBJ1-5|TRBV6-1|TRBD1
CASRSNRGSNQPQHF
TGTGCCAGCAGGTCGAACAGGGGTAGCAATCAGCCCCAGCATTTT
>.|15|TRBJ1-1|TRBV6-5|TRBD1
CASSYRGGGVAEAFF
TGTGCCAGCAGTTACCGCGGAGGGGGCGTCGCTGAAGCTTTCTTT
>.|16|TRBJ2-5|TRBV5-1|.
CASSAWGAGNSETQYF
TGCGCCAGCAGCGCCTGGGGCGCGGGAAACTCAGAGACCCAGTACTTC
>.|14|TRBJ1-5|TRBV7-9|.
CASATTGPDQPQHF
TGTGCCAGTGCGACGACAGGTCCGGATCAGCCCCAGCATTTT
>.|13|TRBJ1-2|TRBV5-1|.
CASSLAANYGYTF
TGCGCCAGCAGCTTGGCCGCTAACTATGGCTACACCTTC
>once|15|TRBJ1-1|TRBV5-1|.
CASSPSGPWGTEAFF
TGCGCCAGCAGCCCCAGCGGACCTTGGGGCACTGAAGCTTTCTTT
>.|13|TRBJ1-5|TRBV27|TRBD1
CASPRQGFQPQHF
TGTGCCAGTCCGCGACAGGGATTTCAGCCCCAGCATTTT
>.|14|TRBJ1-3|TRBV5-1|TRBD1
CASSISGGGNTIYF
TGCGCCAGCAGCATTTCAGGGGGAGGAAACACCATATATTTT
>.|15|TRBJ1-5|TRBV18|TRBD1
CASSRQGHSNQPQHF
TGTGCCAGCTCACGACAGGGCCATAGCAATCAGCCCCAGCATTTT
>.|14|TRBJ1-1|TRBV5-6|TRBD1
CASRRTGGYTEAFF
TGTGCCAGCAGAAGGACAGGGGGCTACACTGAAGCTTTCTTT
>.|15|TRBJ1-3|TRBV11-2|.
CASSLSSFSGNTIYF
TGTGCCAGCAGCTTATCCTCCTTCTCTGGAAACACCATATATTTT
>once|15|TRBJ2-5|TRBV29-1|TRBD2
CSVYPAGGHKKTQYF
TGCAGCGTTTATCCAGCGGGGGGACATAAGAAGACCCAGTACTTC
>once|14|TRBJ1-1|TRBV11-2|TRBD1
CASSFLTGDTEAFF
TGTGCCAGCAGCTTCCTGACAGGGGACACTGAAGCTTTCTTT
>once|16|TRBJ2-1|TRBV7-2|TRBD2
CASSLVPAGGQGEQFF
TGTGCCAGCAGCTTAGTCCCAGCGGGGGGGCAGGGTGAGCAGTTCTTC
>.|13|TRBJ1-3|TRBV13|.
CASSHQAGNTIYF
TGTGCCAGCAGTCATCAGGCCGGAAACACCATATATTTT
>.|17|TRBJ2-1|TRBV7-9|TRBD2
CASSSTSSGGDFNEQFF
TGTGCCAGCAGCTCCACATCCAGCGGGGGAGACTTCAATGAGCAGTTCTTC
>once|14|TRBJ2-2|TRBV6-5|.
CASKWSSNTGELFF
TGTGCCAGCAAGTGGAGCTCGAACACCGGGGAGCTGTTTTTT
>.|14|TRBJ1-3|TRBV7-9|.
CASSSGSSGNTIYF
TGTGCCAGCAGCTCCGGGAGCTCTGGAAACACCATATATTTT
>.|17|TRBJ1-1|TRBV29-1|.
CSVEDRRTPGGSTEAFF
TGCAGCGTTGAAGATCGGCGGACACCCGGGGGGAGCACTGAAGCTTTCTTT
>.|14|TRBJ1-2|TRBV15|.
CATSRAGQGYGYTF
TGTGCCACCAGCAGAGCGGGCCAGGGTTATGGCTACACCTTC
>.|14|TRBJ1-3|TRBV2|.
CASGPSPEGNTIYF
TGTGCCAGCGGCCCCTCCCCAGAAGGAAACACCATATATTTT
>.|13|TRBJ1-1|TRBV7-7|.
CASSLNYRTEAFF
TGTGCTAGCAGCTTAAACTACCGCACTGAAGCTTTCTTT
>.|15|TRBJ2-1|TRBV7-9|TRBD2
CASSWTSGGAGEQFF
TGTGCCAGCAGCTGGACTAGCGGGGGGGCCGGGGAGCAGTTCTTC
>.|13|TRBJ2-5|TRBV11-2|TRBD2
CASSHSGGETQYF
TGTGCCAGCAGCCATTCGGGAGGAGAGACCCAGTACTTC
>.|16|TRBJ2-3|TRBV6-4|.
CASSDGGLRGTDTQYF
TGTGCCAGCAGTGACGGAGGCCTGCGGGGCACAGATACGCAGTATTTT
>.|15|TRBJ2-3|TRBV5-1|TRBD2
CASTLAGGSTDTQYF
TGCGCCAGCACACTAGCGGGGGGGAGCACAGATACGCAGTATTTT
>.|16|TRBJ1-6|TRBV11-2|TRBD1
CASSSATTGTNSPLHF
TGTGCCAGCAGCTCCGCGACGACAGGGACGAATTCACCCCTCCACTTT
>few|14|TRBJ1-1|TRBV27|.
CASSYPGGSTEAFF
TGTGCCAGCAGTTACCCCGGGGGTAGCACTGAAGCTTTCTTT
>.|18|TRBJ2-6|TRBV12-2|.
CASRPRLAGPSGANVLTF
TGTGCAAGTCGCCCCCGACTAGCGGGACCCTCTGGGGCCAACGTCCTGACTTTC
>.|13|TRBJ2-5|TRBV9|.
CASSSRTGETQYF
TGTGCCAGCAGCTCGAGGACGGGGGAGACCCAGTACTTC
>few|13|TRBJ1-6|TRBV5-6|.
CASSPPMIRALHF
TGTGCCAGCAGCCCACCCATGATTCGGGCCCTCCACTTT